This T cell receptor (beta chain) came from a study of beta chain features in type 1 diabetes. Whole-study context: Age, gender and cell yields were alike across patients and healthy donors. Examination of sorted cells across all samples involved 98,000,000 or so cells. Study observations and caveats: Cells expressing TCR highly could be over-represented by cDNA sequencing.

The germline V gene has CDR1 SEHNR and CDR2 FQNEAQ (reference sequence). The CDR3 contains 13 residues. Unmatched junction bases numbered 2, after V lost 5 bases and J lost 1 base. One heparinised draw, averaging roughly 100 mL, was taken per donor. Expressed TCRB transcripts were sequenced because the isolated RNA had all been reverse transcribed beforehand. Measured with immunoSEQ multiplex PCR; TCRdb has only the in-frame clones, and not every one. The sample shows 350,000 to 450,000 clones, more than 11% of them seen only once. Concerning this clone: The antigen remains unidentified.

This chain connects TRBV7-9 to TRBJ2-7; TRBD1 aligns across 7 bases. Material for sequencing was naive CD4+ T cells from blood. This receptor was taken from a man aged 25-40 years in good health. CDR3 in amino acids: CASSGTESYEQYF. CDR3 nucleotides: TGTGCCAGCAGCGGGACAGAGTCCTACGAGCAGTACTTC.